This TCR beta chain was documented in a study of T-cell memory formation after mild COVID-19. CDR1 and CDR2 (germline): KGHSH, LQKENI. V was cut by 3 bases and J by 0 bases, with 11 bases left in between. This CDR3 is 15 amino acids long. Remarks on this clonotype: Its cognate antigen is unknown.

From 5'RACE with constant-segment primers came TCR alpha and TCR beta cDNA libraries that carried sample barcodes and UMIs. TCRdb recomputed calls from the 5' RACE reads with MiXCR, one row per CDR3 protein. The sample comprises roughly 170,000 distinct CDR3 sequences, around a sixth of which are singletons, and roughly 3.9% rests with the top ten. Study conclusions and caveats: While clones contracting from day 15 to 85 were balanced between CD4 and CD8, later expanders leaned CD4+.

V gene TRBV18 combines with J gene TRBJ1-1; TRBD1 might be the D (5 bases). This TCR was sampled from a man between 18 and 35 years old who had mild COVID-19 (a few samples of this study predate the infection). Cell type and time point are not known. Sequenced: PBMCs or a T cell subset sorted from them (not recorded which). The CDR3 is CASSPPGLMNTEAFF. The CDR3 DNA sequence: TGTGCCAGCTCACCGCCGGGACTTATGAACACTGAAGCTTTCTTT.